This TCR beta chain was profiled in a study of cytomegalovirus exposure and HLA in healthy donors. Overall study context: Researchers found that roughly 81% of 350 to 500 genotyped donors fell within the Caucasian-associated ancestry cluster. Study findings and constraints: Most likely, a cluster of highly shared sequence variants arose as a sequencing artifact. Solely CMV serostatus was available to characterize immune exposure. TRBV6-2, TRBV6-3 and other indistinguishable V segments were excluded.

60 Vbeta and 13 Jbeta primers were used in PCR. The table came from immunoSEQ multiplex PCR; TCRdb's copy has only in-frame clones and leaves some out. The profile shows around 150,000 clones, roughly 82% of them singletons. This clone was detected once. As yet, its antigen is unknown. This CDR3 is 12 amino acids long. The germline V gene encodes CDR1 ENHRY and CDR2 SYGVKD. V lost 3 bases, J lost 7 bases, and 6 bases lay in between. This TCR was sampled from a girl aged 10 to 17 in good health and CMV-seropositive. V usage is TRBV10-3 and J usage is TRBJ2-2, with a possible D match to TRBD2 (5 bases). The sample comprised PBMCs. In nucleotides, the CDR3 is TGTGCCATCAGTGACGGGAACGGGGAGCTGTTTTTT. Amino acid sequence: CAISDGNGELFF.